Listed below are T cell receptor beta chains from one sample, sequenced in a study of blood T cell repertoires in COVID-19. Profiling relied on immunoSEQ multiplex PCR, and the TCRdb table lists in-frame clones only, not all of them. The sample lists roughly 110,000 clones; less than 80% were seen once. The material sequenced was peripheral blood. These receptors originate from a man aged 80 or over with COVID-19, enrolled during active disease. Each CDR3 is given without its conserved first and last residue. Fields, in order: V gene, J gene, CDR3 protein.

>TRBV7-2|TRBJ2-7
ASSHDPGGGYEQY
>TRBV6-5|TRBJ2-3
ASRLTVSVADTQY
>TRBV4-2|TRBJ2-5
ASSQDQGRARGTQY
>TRBV6-1|TRBJ1-2
ASSDLQSYGYT
>TRBV6-6|TRBJ2-2
ASSLRTGELF
>TRBV5-8|TRBJ2-7
ASSLYSGAWEQY
>TRBV7-3|TRBJ2-1
ASSPSGNEQF
>TRBV5-1|TRBJ2-3
ASSLLAGVIATQY
>TRBV13|TRBJ1-1
ASSLGLVGVPEAF
>TRBV5-1|TRBJ2-3
ASSLIAGLNTDTQY
>TRBV19|TRBJ2-1
ASSQGTGAEQF
>TRBV18|TRBJ2-7
ASSPTGTGSYEQY
>TRBV7-2|TRBJ2-1
ASSPSPSVNEQF
>TRBV7-3|TRBJ1-1
ASRSDSYTEAF
>TRBV27|TRBJ1-6
ASSYRSPLH
>TRBV3-1/TRBV3-2|TRBJ2-7
ASSQEGTSGRAYEQY
>TRBV11-2|TRBJ1-4
ASSLRGGDEKLF
>TRBV3-1/TRBV3-2|TRBJ1-1
ASSQNLNTEAF
>TRBV28|TRBJ2-1
ASSPGDTGRNEQF
>TRBV10-1|TRBJ1-5
ASSEGKTGRQPQH
>TRBV20-1|TRBJ2-5
SASRTAQETQY
>TRBV5-4|TRBJ2-7
ASRPSGNSYEQY
>TRBV6-5|TRBJ1-6
ASSYRGSPLH
>TRBV6-6|TRBJ2-5
ASSYTQGAETQY
>TRBV7-2|TRBJ1-6
ASSLKGLSPLH
>TRBV28|TRBJ1-3
ASIRGGAGNTIY
>TRBV5-4|TRBJ1-2
ASSRDRDPYGYT
>TRBV5-1|TRBJ1-2
ASTRSGQSGYT
>TRBV19|TRBJ2-7
ASSIIGGFDEQY
>TRBV6-5|TRBJ2-2
ASSSWRDRPGELF
>TRBV9|TRBJ1-2
ASSINPGRDYGYT
>TRBV6-1|TRBJ2-1
ASSDQGAGGRVYNEQF
>TRBV5-1|TRBJ2-5
ASSLDLDGTQY
>TRBV28|TRBJ1-5
ASTGYNQPQH
>TRBV4-3|TRBJ2-1
ASSQLAGDAGNNEQF
>TRBV29-1|TRBJ2-7
SVAGFSYEQY
>TRBV4-3|TRBJ1-1
ASSQAYSGGQQAF
>TRBV19|TRBJ1-1
ASSISRVRNTEAF
>TRBV27|TRBJ2-1
ASSLGRERQF
>TRBV4-3|TRBJ2-2
ASSPGTGGMMNPGELF
>TRBV2|TRBJ1-4
ASSARTGSPNEKLF
>TRBV7-3|TRBJ2-5
ASSLTGTGTETQY
>TRBV19|TRBJ1-2
ASKEAVGGYT
>TRBV4-1|TRBJ1-4
ASSRDIGAGNEKLF
>TRBV5-5|TRBJ2-7
ASSLGGGSPYEQY
>TRBV10-3|TRBJ2-5
AISEQRDYGETQY
>TRBV5-1|TRBJ1-1
ASSSGQGARGNTEAF
>TRBV6-5|TRBJ2-7
AVTTGGTSYEQY
>TRBV28|TRBJ1-6
ASSLSGQGFSPLH
>TRBV5-1|TRBJ1-1
ASSLERNTEAF
>TRBV11-2|TRBJ2-5
ASSYLSGQGQETQY
>TRBV3-1/TRBV3-2|TRBJ2-1
ASSQGGLALYNEQF
>TRBV19|TRBJ2-1
ASSILAGGTNEQF
>TRBV7-2|TRBJ2-1
ASSLRVAGGGNEQF
>TRBV3-1/TRBV3-2|TRBJ1-1
ASRRTGQGTEAF
>TRBV11-3|TRBJ2-2
ASSPMGGIRRAGELF
>TRBV29-1|TRBJ2-3
SPSGVCGIDTQY
>TRBV4-2|TRBJ2-7
ASSQVGAEGGYEQY
>TRBV19|TRBJ2-7
ASSDRAWDEQY